Listed here are 6 T cell receptor beta chains from one sample, sequenced in a study of T cells in Graves' hyperthyroidism and ophthalmopathy. RNA transcripts were the template for amplifying TCR beta CDR3 regions. The primer set for the first-round RT-PCR of the TCR CDR3 was HTBI. TCRdb ran MiXCR on the multiplex PCR reads and lists one entry per CDR3 protein. The sample carries roughly 580,000 distinct CDR3 sequences, roughly 13% recorded once. Sequenced input: blood. The receptors here all came from a woman aged 25 to 39 with Graves' hyperthyroidism that later progressed to Graves' ophthalmopathy.

The chain couples TRBV20-1 to TRBJ2-7; 9 bases agree with TRBD1. Germline lookup yields CDR1 DFQATT and CDR2 SNEGSKA (reference sequence). J gave up 6 bases and V 5 bases, and 14 bases lay outside the gene matches. The CDR3 is 15 amino acids. CDR3 coding DNA: TGCAGTGCTCATGAACCGGGACAGGGAACTGTCGAGCAGTACTTC. The encoded protein is CSAHEPGQGTVEQYF.

V and J are TRBV28 and TRBJ2-2; 10 nucleotides agree with TRBD2. V gave up 5 bases and J gave up 7 bases; unmatched junction bases: 7. The CDR3 loop spans 15 amino acids. Germline V gives CDR1 MDHEN, CDR2 SYDVKM. This CDR3 reads CASSGLAVWGGELFF. In DNA, the CDR3 is TGTGCCAGCAGTGGACTAGCGGTTTGGGGCGGGGAGCTGTTTTTT.

This clonotype appeared a few times. The chain links TRBV4-1 to TRBJ1-2; D unresolved. The CDR3 is made up of 17 amino acids. Germline CDR1 reads MGHRA; CDR2 reads YSYEKL. The V and J ends lost 0 bases and 0 bases respectively, with 14 bases between them. The CDR3 DNA is TGCGCCAGCAGCCAAGATCTGGGAAGGGCGGCTAACTATGGCTACACCTTC. This sequence encodes CASSQDLGRAANYGYTF.

This clonotype has a count of ten or more. The chain links TRBV7-9 to TRBJ2-7, with D possibly TRBD2 on 6 matching bases. Germline V CDR1 and CDR2: SEHNR, FQNEAQ (reference sequence). Trimming stripped 2 bases from V and 3 bases from J, with 11 bases between. CDR3 size: 14 residues. The CDR3 sequence is CASSLLATHYEQYF. CDR3 bases: TGTGCCAGCAGCTTACTAGCGACTCACTACGAGCAGTACTTC.

The genes are TRBV27 and TRBJ2-5; D remains ambiguous. CDR3 length equals 16 residues. The V gene's germline CDR1 is MNHEY and CDR2 SMNVEV (reference sequence). V was pared by 6 bases and J by 5 bases, with 22 bases between. CDR3 sequence reads: CASSSRSKGLGETQYF. DNA for the CDR3: TGTGCCAGCAGCTCACGGTCGAAGGGATTAGGCGAGACCCAGTACTTC.

This clonotype was recorded many times. The rearrangement joins TRBV7-2 to TRBJ2-2; D may be TRBD2 (6 bases). With 5 bases removed from V and 0 bases from J, the gap between germline ends came to 7 bases. Germline lookup yields CDR1 SGHTA and CDR2 FQGNSA. The CDR3 covers 14 residues. As DNA, the CDR3 is TGTGCCAGCAGCCGGGGGTCGAACACCGGGGAGCTGTTTTTT. Encoded protein: CASSRGSNTGELFF. Using reference TRBV7-2 and TRBJ2-2 for the parts outside the CDR3, the full variable domain is GAGVSQSPSNKVTEKGKDVELRCDPISGHTALYWYRQSLGQGLEFLIYFQGNSAPDKSGLPSDRFSAERTGGSVSTLTIQRTQQEDSAVYLCASSRGSNTGELFFGEGSRLTVL.